These 32 T cell receptor beta chains came from one sample sequenced in a study of long-term antiretroviral therapy in people with HIV (dated by TCRdb to between 2022 and 2023). The immunoSEQ hsTCRB v3.0 assay was used at survey level resolution to sequence the TRB variable region. This is the immuneACCESS table as TCRdb keeps it, with only in-frame sequences that have V and J called. A part of the clones is gone; compared with another copy, unresolved V genes explain less than half, and the rest is unexplained. The sample records 25,000 to 30,000 clones, approximately 90% of which are singletons. The ten largest clones represent 3.5% to 5% of the sample. Sequenced material: unsorted PBMCs, taken 0.5 years after starting antiretroviral therapy. The receptors were gathered from a woman under 30 with HIV.

V is TRBV27 and J is TRBJ2-1; the D is unclear. There are 13 residues in the CDR3. Trimming removed 2 bases at V and 6 bases at J, with 8 bases between. CDR1 MNHEY and CDR2 SMNVEV come from the germline V gene (reference sequence). CDR3 in DNA: TGTGCCAGCAGTTTACACAGCATCAATGAGCAGTTCTTC. Amino acids: CASSLHSINEQFF.

This clone was counted a few times. This chain uses TRBV5-1 with TRBJ1-2, with a possible D match to TRBD1 (6 bases). Germline V gene lookup returns CDR1 SGHRS and CDR2 YFSETQ. The CDR3 consists of 13 residues. Between the trimmed V and J ends, which lost 4 bases and 2 bases, there was a span of 9 bases. The CDR3 protein is CASSPGQNYGYTF. The CDR3 region has the DNA TGCGCCAGCAGCCCCGGACAGAACTATGGCTACACCTTC.

The rearrangement uses TRBV28 and TRBJ2-7, with 12 bases lining up with TRBD2. CDR3 size: 19 residues. Germline values: CDR1 MDHEN, CDR2 SYDVKM. Unmatched junction bases numbered 14, after V lost 5 bases and J lost 0 bases. The CDR3 DNA sequence: TGTGCCAGCAGTCCCCAAGCATCCGGACTAGCGGGAAACTCCTACGAGCAGTACTTC. This gives the protein CASSPQASGLAGNSYEQYF.

V is TRBV7-2 and J is TRBJ2-7, with 7 positions matching TRBD1. The length of the CDR3 is 14 residues. Trimming removed 7 bases from V and 4 bases from J; junction bases left unmatched: 10. The germline V gene encodes CDR1 SGHTA and CDR2 FQGNSA. This CDR3 reads CASIETGTSYEQYF. The CDR3 DNA reads as TGTGCCAGCATCGAGACAGGGACGTCTTACGAGCAGTACTTC.

This chain connects TRBV6-4 to TRBJ2-3, with a weak D call TRBD1 (5 bases). The CDR3 sequence is 13 residues long. Germline V gives CDR1 MRHNA, CDR2 SNTAGT. V gave up 4 bases and J gave up 9 bases, with 14 bases separating them. The CDR3 protein is CASSAIGKGTQYF. For the CDR3, the DNA is TGTGCCAGCAGTGCAATTGGGAAGGGGACGCAGTATTTT.

This chain joins TRBV7-2 and TRBJ2-3; D unclear. This CDR3 comprises 14 residues. Trimming left V 1 base short and J 2 bases short, with 7 bases between. Germline V CDR1 and CDR2: SGHTA, FQGNSA. CDR3 amino acids: CASSLDTDTDTQYF. The CDR3 region has the DNA TGTGCCAGCAGCTTAGATACAGACACAGATACGCAGTATTTT.

CDR3 protein: CASSYGGGSSGNTIYF. DNA for the CDR3: TGTGCCAGCAGTTACGGTGGCGGCAGCTCTGGAAACACCATATATTTT. The chain joins TRBV6-6 to TRBJ1-3; no reliable D call. The CDR3 runs 16 residues. V lost 2 bases, J lost 0 bases, and 11 bases lay in between. Germline V gene data show CDR1 as MNHNY and CDR2 as SVGAGI (reference sequence).

The chain uses TRBV6-4 and TRBJ1-2; 9 positions match TRBD1. This CDR3 spans 15 amino acids. CDR1 MRHNA and CDR2 SNTAGT come from the germline V gene. The V segment lost 3 bases and the J segment 6 bases; nucleotides outside the gene matches: 8. CDR3 in DNA: TGTGCCAGCAGTGAACAGGGGGCAAGTATTGATGGCTACACCTTC. This codes for CASSEQGASIDGYTF.

The chain carries TRBV4-3 and TRBJ1-4; D remains ambiguous. Germline lookup yields CDR1 LGHNA and CDR2 YSLEER. CDR3 length: 15 residues. The V and J ends lost 0 bases and 0 bases respectively, with 5 bases between them. This CDR3 reads CASSQEGTTNEKLFF. CDR3 in DNA: TGCGCCAGCAGCCAAGAAGGGACAACTAATGAAAAACTGTTTTTT.

In nucleotides, the CDR3 is TGTGCCAGCAGTTTAGGGGTAAACAATGAGCAGTTCTTC. Its translation: CASSLGVNNEQFF. The V and J genes are TRBV6-5 and TRBJ2-1; a weak D match, TRBD1 (5 bases). This CDR3 comprises 13 residues. Looked up from germline, CDR1 is MNHEY and CDR2 is SVGAGI. Trimming took off 4 bases at V and 5 bases at J, with 9 bases between the two ends.

V gene TRBV7-9 combines with J gene TRBJ2-2; possibly TRBD2 for D (6 bases). Between the trimmed V and J ends, which lost 5 bases and 2 bases, there was a span of 15 bases. The CDR3 sequence is 16 residues long. Germline V gives CDR1 SEHNR, CDR2 FQNEAQ (reference sequence). The CDR3 region is CASSPFGTSNTGELFF. The CDR3 region has the DNA TGTGCCAGCAGCCCCTTTGGGACTTCAAACACCGGGGAGCTGTTTTTT.

The rearrangement links TRBV10-3 to TRBJ2-2; TRBD2 agrees at 13 bases. The V gene's germline CDR1 is ENHRY and CDR2 SYGVKD. The CDR3 runs to 15 residues. V shed 6 bases, J shed 3 bases, and the junction held 1 base outside the gene matches. The CDR3 spells CAIRTSGRDTGELFF. As DNA, the CDR3 is TGTGCCATCAGAACTAGCGGGAGGGACACCGGGGAGCTGTTTTTT.

The chain recombines TRBV5-1 with TRBJ2-3; no firm D call. The CDR3 totals 15 residues. Looked up from germline, CDR1 is SGHRS and CDR2 is YFSETQ. Deletions cut 0 bases from V and 3 bases from J, with 11 bases between. CDR3 protein: CASSLERVLTDTQYF. CDR3 nucleotide sequence: TGCGCCAGCAGCTTGGAAAGGGTTTTGACAGATACGCAGTATTTT. Variable domain in full (rest from reference TRBV5-1 and TRBJ2-3): KAGVTQTPRYLIKTRGQQVTLSCSPISGHRSVSWYQQTPGQGLQFLFEYFSETQRNKGNFPGRFSGRQFSNSRSEMNVSTLELGDSALYLCASSLERVLTDTQYFGPGTRLTVL.

The J gene is TRBJ1-2, the V gene TRBV6-5, with D possibly matching TRBD1 (6 bases). The CDR3 runs 12 residues. Germline V gene data show CDR1 as MNHEY and CDR2 as SVGAGI. Deletions cut 4 bases from V and 6 bases from J, with 9 bases between. In DNA, the CDR3 is TGTGCCAGCAGTTCGGGGGGCGATGGCTACACCTTC. It translates to CASSSGGDGYTF.

This clone is medium-sized in the sample. The J gene is TRBJ2-7, the V gene TRBV28; TRBD2 is a possible D gene (6 bases). The CDR3 is 14 amino acids. Trimming pared 6 bases from V and 4 bases from J, leaving 16 bases between. In germline, CDR1 is MDHEN, CDR2 SYDVKM. CDR3 residues: CASSPLSREYEQYF. In DNA form, the CDR3 reads TGTGCCAGCAGCCCCTTATCCCGGGAGTACGAGCAGTACTTC.

The chain has TRBV7-2 and TRBJ1-2, with 8 bases matching TRBD1. The junction had 3 bases not matched to a gene; V was cut back by 1 base and J by 2 bases. The CDR3 totals 15 residues. Germline CDR1 and CDR2: SGHTA and FQGNSA. CDR3 sequence reads: CASSLVAGGNYGYTF. The DNA of the CDR3 is TGTGCCAGCAGCTTAGTAGCAGGGGGCAACTATGGCTACACCTTC.

The chain joins TRBV6-4 to TRBJ2-1; 8 bases are shared with TRBD2. The CDR3 consists of 14 residues. Germline CDR1 is MRHNA and CDR2 is SNTAGT. V dropped 4 bases and J dropped 14; count of bases not matched to a gene: 13. The DNA of the CDR3 is TGTGCCAGCAGTGTCCAGCCGGGACTAGACGAAAAGTTCTTC. It translates to CASSVQPGLDEKFF.

This clone appeared a single time. The J gene is TRBJ2-7, the V gene TRBV4-1; the D gene could be TRBD1 or TRBD2 (5 bases each). With 4 bases removed from V and 6 bases from J, the gap between germline ends came to 13 bases. The CDR3 is 13 residues long. CDR1 and CDR2 from the germline V gene are MGHRA and YSYEKL. CDR3 sequence (DNA): TGCGCCAGCAGCCTGGGGACCACTTTCGAGCAGTACTTC. This translates into CASSLGTTFEQYF.

V gene TRBV15 combines with J gene TRBJ2-1; D uncertain. V lost 0 bases and J 6 bases, leaving 6 bases between the germline ends. The length of the CDR3 is 13 residues. The V gene's germline CDR1 is LNHNV and CDR2 YYDKDF (reference sequence). CDR3 sequence reads: CATSRDRANEQFF. The CDR3 nucleotides are TGTGCCACCAGCAGAGATCGGGCCAATGAGCAGTTCTTC.

The chain carries TRBV18 and TRBJ1-1; TRBD1 might be the D (5 bases). Germline CDR1 is KGHSH and CDR2 is LQKENI. This CDR3 has 15 amino acids. V was clipped by 1 base and J by 2 bases, with 11 bases between them. The CDR3 DNA follows: TGTGCCAGCTCACCACAAGGGGTCAGTAACACTGAAGCTTTCTTT. Protein sequence: CASSPQGVSNTEAFF.

This chain connects TRBV9 to TRBJ2-5; the match to TRBD2 covers 8 bases. With the DNA end fitting TRBJ2-7 better, the J assignment may be wrong. This CDR3 contains 16 residues. Per germline, CDR1 SGDLS and CDR2 YYNGEE. The CDR3 here is CASSSRGGTEAYEQYF. Here the CDR3 DNA reads TGTGCCAGCAGCTCCCGGGGGGGGACGGAGGCCTACGAGCAGTACTTC.

The rearrangement joins TRBV11-3 to TRBJ2-3; the D gene is possibly TRBD1 (5 bases). Trimming took off 1 base at V and 3 bases at J, with 5 bases between the two ends. The CDR3 totals 13 residues. Germline CDR1 SGHNT, CDR2 YENEEA. Here the CDR3 DNA reads TGTGCCAGCAGCTTAGCAGGGACAGATACGCAGTATTTT. Amino acid sequence: CASSLAGTDTQYF.

The genes are TRBV10-1 and TRBJ2-5, with D perhaps TRBD1 (6 bases). The last part of the DNA fits TRBJ2-7 better; the J call may be wrong. Germline V CDR1 and CDR2: WNHNN, SYGVQD (reference sequence). The CDR3 is made up of 13 amino acids. The CDR3 DNA follows: TGCGCCAGCTCAGGGCAGGGGTCCTACGAGCAGTACTTC. Protein product: CASSGQGSYEQYF.

V and J are TRBV28 and TRBJ2-6; 7 bases align to TRBD1. This CDR3 is 19 amino acids long. Per germline, CDR1 MDHEN and CDR2 SYDVKM. The ends lost 3 bases at V and 4 bases at J; junction bases unmatched: 15. CDR3 bases: TGTGCCAGCAGTTTTGTTTGGGACAGTCCGTCTTGGGGGGCCAACGTCCTGACTTTC. Translation: CASSFVWDSPSWGANVLTF.

This clone has more than one count but fewer than ten. The chain has TRBV15 and TRBJ1-5; D is undetermined. The CDR3 runs to 12 residues. V was cut by 0 bases and J by 4 bases, with 1 base left in between. The germline CDR1 and CDR2 sequences are LNHNV and YYDKDF (reference sequence). The CDR3 loop is CATSRENQPQHF. In nucleotides, the CDR3 is TGTGCCACCAGCAGAGAGAATCAGCCCCAGCATTTT. Complete variable domain (other parts from reference TRBV15 and TRBJ1-5): DAMVIQNPRYQVTQFGKPVTLSCSQTLNHNVMYWYQQKSSQAPKLLFHYYDKDFNNEADTPDNFQSRRPNTSFCFLDIRSPGLGDTAMYLCATSRENQPQHFGDGTRLSIL.

V usage is TRBV28 and J usage is TRBJ1-1; D is possibly TRBD1 (6 bases). The CDR3 length is 13 residues. Trimming pared 8 bases from V and 4 bases from J, leaving 14 bases between. The V gene's germline CDR1 is MDHEN and CDR2 SYDVKM. The CDR3 nucleotides read TGTGCCAGCCGCGGGGGGGCGGTCACTGAAGCTTTCTTT. Amino acid sequence: CASRGGAVTEAFF. Combining the CDR3 with reference TRBV28 and TRBJ1-1 gives the whole variable domain DVKVTQSSRYLVKRTGEKVFLECVQDMDHENMFWYRQDPGLGLRLIYFSYDVKMKEKGDIPEGYSVSREKKERFSLILESASTNQTSMYLCASRGGAVTEAFFGQGTRLTVV.

The chain uses TRBV27 and TRBJ1-4; D unclear. The CDR3 has 15 residues. Trimming shortened V by 5 bases and J by 0 bases, and 10 bases separated the two germline ends. Germline CDR1 MNHEY, CDR2 SMNVEV (reference sequence). CDR3 loop: CASSGMSATNEKLFF. The CDR3 nucleotides are TGTGCCAGCAGTGGAATGAGTGCAACTAATGAAAAACTGTTTTTT.

V and J are TRBV6-6 and TRBJ2-7, with 9 bases that match TRBD1. Germline assignment: CDR1 MNHNY and CDR2 SVGAGI (reference sequence). This CDR3 region has 13 residues. The V segment lost 11 bases and the J segment 4 bases; nucleotides outside the gene matches: 9. The CDR3 region is CAGGQGNNYEQYF. CDR3 coding DNA: TGTGCCGGCGGACAGGGGAATAATTACGAGCAGTACTTC.

This chain connects TRBV6-5 to TRBJ1-2; 7 bases fit TRBD1. Germline V gene sequence: CDR1 MNHEY, CDR2 SVGAGI. The CDR3 is 15 residues long. V lost 7 bases to trimming and J lost 2 bases; unmatched junction nucleotides: 10. The CDR3 region is CASTSPGQPNYGYTF. CDR3 coding DNA: TGTGCCAGCACGTCCCCGGGACAGCCAAACTATGGCTACACCTTC.

The chain's CDR3 is CASSLVPGNVLNTQYF. DNA for the CDR3: TGTGCCAGCAGCTTAGTCCCAGGGAATGTCTTGAACACGCAGTATTTT. V usage is TRBV7-9 and J usage is TRBJ2-3, with D perhaps TRBD1 (5 bases). Germline CDR1 and CDR2: SEHNR and FQNEAQ (reference sequence). The CDR3 has 16 amino acids. V shed 1 base and J shed 9 bases, with 20 bases lying between them.

The chain is built from TRBV11-2 and TRBJ2-1, with 7 positions matching TRBD2. The CDR3 sequence is 14 residues long. The V and J ends lost 2 bases and 10 bases, in that order; junction bases with no gene match: 8. Germline V gives CDR1 SGHAT, CDR2 FQNNGV. Here the CDR3 reads CASSLWGRAEEQFF. CDR3 nucleotide sequence: TGTGCCAGCAGCTTATGGGGGAGGGCAGAGGAGCAGTTCTTC.

This chain joins TRBV27 and TRBJ2-1; perhaps TRBD2 as D (5 bases). The CDR3 has 16 amino acids. V was cut by 4 bases and J by 0 bases, with 13 bases left in between. Germline V lookup: CDR1 MNHEY, CDR2 SMNVEV (reference sequence). As DNA, the CDR3 is TGTGCCAGCAGTTCAGGACTCTCGAGCTCCTACAATGAGCAGTTCTTC. Translation gives CASSSGLSSSYNEQFF.